The present entry profiles one T cell receptor (beta chain) with its context. What it recognizes is unknown. This CDR3 is built from 16 residues. CDR1 and CDR2 from the germline V gene are KGHSH and LQKENI. Trimming took 0 bases from V and 3 from J, leaving 12 bases between them. Primers included in the PCR were 60 Vbeta and 13 Jbeta primers. TCRdb's table, derived via immunoSEQ multiplex PCR, lists solely in-frame clones and lacks some. This table has tens of thousands of clones, more than 70% appearing once. This sample was taken from a study of cytomegalovirus exposure and HLA in healthy donors. About the study: Early on, a data release was issued that held roughly 80 million unique TCRs from HLA-typed donors. Study-level findings and limits: With further analysis later on, most CMV-associated TCR beta chains appeared HLA-restricted. By HLA locus, TCR association rates varied in a later analysis, with DRB1 showing the most and HLA-C the fewest. Among TCR beta chains, those listed as cytomegalovirus-associated numbered around 160.

The receptor was isolated from a woman aged 35 to 49 in good health and CMV-seropositive. Sequenced sample: PBMCs. This chain joins TRBV18 and TRBJ1-3, with D possibly matching TRBD1 (5 bases). This CDR3 reads CASSPPAGPIGNTIYF. For the CDR3, the DNA is TGTGCCAGCTCACCACCGGCAGGGCCCATTGGAAACACCATATATTTT.